The 3 T cell receptor beta chains in this list originate from one sample, sequenced in a study of blood T cell repertoires in COVID-19 (dated by TCRdb to 2018 to 2020). Preparation of the library involved the immunoSEQ multiplex PCR assay. This is the immuneACCESS table as TCRdb keeps it, with only in-frame sequences that have V and J called. A part of the clones is gone; compared with another copy, unresolved V genes explain less than half, and the rest is unexplained. The sample table records hundreds of thousands of clones; 85% of these occur just once. The ten largest clones add up to under 4% of the sample. Sequencing input: peripheral blood. All receptors come from a woman in her late teens or twenties with acute or convalescent COVID-19.

The sample holds a few counts of this clone. The rearrangement uses TRBV28 and TRBJ1-5; D ambiguous. With 3 bases removed from V and 2 bases from J, the gap between germline ends came to 17 bases. The length of the CDR3 is 17 residues. Germline V lookup: CDR1 MDHEN, CDR2 SYDVKM. In DNA, the CDR3 is TGTGCCAGCAGTTTCCTGTGGCGTCGGGTGGGCAATCAGCCCCAGCATTTT. It encodes CASSFLWRRVGNQPQHF.

V gene TRBV19 combines with J gene TRBJ2-7, with a tentative D call TRBD2 (5 bases). Germline CDR1 is LNHDA and CDR2 is SQIVND (reference sequence). V was shortened by 5 bases and J by 13 bases, with 24 bases between the two germline ends. The CDR3 spans 14 residues. CDR3 coding DNA: TGTGCCAGTAGTGGAACAAACCGGGGTACGCCGATCTACTTC. As protein: CASSGTNRGTPIYF.

This chain joins TRBV9 and TRBJ1-1, with D unresolved. V was trimmed by 3 bases and J by 2 bases, leaving 17 bases between them. CDR1 SGDLS and CDR2 YYNGEE come from the germline V gene. CDR3 length: 16 residues. CDR3 in amino acids: CASSAEVRTVNTEAFF. The CDR3 DNA reads as TGTGCCAGCAGCGCGGAAGTACGAACAGTTAACACTGAAGCTTTCTTT.